One sample yielded the 15 T cell receptor beta chains listed below, sequenced in a study of T cell changes during pregnancy in multiple sclerosis. The assay was immunoSEQ multiplex PCR, and TCRdb's table has in-frame clones only and misses some. The sample has under 100,000 clones, under 95% seen once. Sequencing was performed on peripheral blood, taken in the first trimester of pregnancy. The receptors derive from a female donor in good health, enrolled as a control in a pregnancy study.

This clone was recorded a few times. The rearrangement uses TRBV11-2 and TRBJ2-7; D not certain. CDR1 and CDR2 from the germline V gene are SGHAT and FQNNGV. The CDR3 contains 13 residues. Trimming took 4 bases from V and 3 from J, leaving 10 bases between them. The CDR3 nucleotides read TGTGCCAGCAGCTCCTCCGAGGTCTACGAGCAGTACTTC. Translated: CASSSSEVYEQYF.

The V gene is TRBV7-9, the J gene TRBJ2-2, with TRBD2 as a possible D gene (5 bases). The V and J ends lost 5 bases and 4 bases respectively, with 17 bases between them. This CDR3 is 16 amino acids long. Germline values: CDR1 SEHNR, CDR2 FQNEAQ (reference sequence). The CDR3 protein is CASSPPEGQRTGELFF. The CDR3, as DNA: TGTGCCAGCAGCCCCCCTGAGGGTCAACGCACCGGGGAGCTGTTTTTT.

The chain recombines TRBV27 with TRBJ2-4, with D tentatively TRBD2 (6 bases). The germline V gene encodes CDR1 MNHEY and CDR2 SMNVEV (reference sequence). This CDR3 is built from 13 residues. Trimming cost V 2 bases and J 8 bases, with 10 bases left between them. CDR3 residues: CASSLIREDIQYF. CDR3 nucleotide sequence: TGTGCCAGCAGTTTAATAAGGGAGGACATTCAGTACTTC.

This clone was recorded once. The CDR3 reads CASGPNQPQHF. The CDR3 DNA reads as TGTGCTAGTGGCCCTAATCAGCCCCAGCATTTT. The V and J genes are TRBV12-5 and TRBJ1-5; no reliable D call. Germline V gene lookup returns CDR1 LGHNT and CDR2 FRNRAP. Between the trimmed V and J ends, which lost 6 bases and 4 bases, there was a span of 4 bases. The CDR3 is 11 residues long.

The chain employs TRBV4-2 and TRBJ1-5, with D perhaps matching TRBD1 (5 bases). From germline, CDR1 is LGHNA and CDR2 YNFKEQ. The V end lost 1 base, the J end lost 6 bases, and 10 bases lay between the germline ends. The CDR3 consists of 14 residues. The CDR3 region is CASSQGGVGQPQHF. The DNA of the CDR3 is TGTGCCAGCAGCCAAGGGGGGGTAGGTCAGCCCCAGCATTTT.

V and J are TRBV28 and TRBJ1-1; D ambiguous. This CDR3 is 14 amino acids long. The V gene lost 3 bases and the J gene lost 7 bases, with 15 bases spanning the gap. CDR1 and CDR2 from the germline V gene are MDHEN and SYDVKM. This CDR3 is CASSFVQGTDEAFF. The CDR3 nucleotides are TGTGCCAGCAGTTTCGTCCAAGGTACAGATGAAGCTTTCTTT. Using reference TRBV28 and TRBJ1-1 for the parts outside the CDR3, the full variable domain is DVKVTQSSRYLVKRTGEKVFLECVQDMDHENMFWYRQDPGLGLRLIYFSYDVKMKEKGDIPEGYSVSREKKERFSLILESASTNQTSMYLCASSFVQGTDEAFFGQGTRLTVV.

The rearrangement joins TRBV30 to TRBJ1-1; D not certain. Trimming shortened V by 0 bases and J by 2 bases, and 4 bases separated the two germline ends. CDR3 length: 12 amino acids. Germline lookup yields CDR1 GTSNPN and CDR2 SVGIG (reference sequence). CDR3 residues: CAWSVSNTEAFF. The CDR3 nucleotides are TGTGCCTGGAGTGTGAGTAACACTGAAGCTTTCTTT.

The chain combines TRBV4-1 with TRBJ2-7; D possibly corresponds to TRBD1 (7 bases). This CDR3 comprises 17 residues. The V and J ends lost 5 bases and 1 base respectively, with 21 bases between them. CDR1 and CDR2 (germline): MGHRA, YSYEKL. CDR3 nucleotides: TGCGCCAGCAGCAAGTACGACGGACAGGCGGGGTCCTACGAGCAGTACTTC. It translates to CASSKYDGQAGSYEQYF.

The V gene is TRBV4-3, the J gene TRBJ2-3; 10 bases line up with TRBD2. The CDR3 covers 16 residues. In germline, CDR1 is LGHNA, CDR2 YSLEER. J was trimmed by 3 bases and V by 4 bases; bases with no gene match: 7. CDR3 nucleotide sequence: TGCGCCAGCAGCCCTCGGGTAGCGGGGGGAACAGATACGCAGTATTTT. Amino acids: CASSPRVAGGTDTQYF.

The rearrangement links TRBV5-6 to TRBJ1-2; no reliable D call. V lost 3 bases and J 8 bases, leaving 17 bases between the germline ends. In germline, CDR1 is SGHDT, CDR2 YYEEEE. The CDR3 covers 14 residues. This CDR3 reads CASSSFAREVGYTF. CDR3 sequence (DNA): TGTGCCAGCAGCTCCTTCGCAAGGGAGGTCGGCTACACCTTC.

This chain connects TRBV4-1 to TRBJ2-2; D is unresolved. CDR1 is MGHRA, CDR2 YSYEKL, per germline. This CDR3 spans 16 amino acids. V was trimmed by 1 base and J by 0 bases, leaving 9 bases between them. CDR3 bases: TGCGCCAGCAGCCAAGTTGCACAGCCGAACACCGGGGAGCTGTTTTTT. This translates into CASSQVAQPNTGELFF.

V is TRBV5-1 and J is TRBJ1-3, with D tentatively TRBD1 (5 bases). Deletions cut 4 bases from V and 3 bases from J, with 20 bases between. The germline gives CDR1 SGHRS, CDR2 YFSETQ. This CDR3 is built from 17 residues. The CDR3 sequence is CASSPSVFQGIGNTIYF. The CDR3 bases are TGCGCCAGCAGCCCAAGCGTATTCCAGGGTATTGGAAACACCATATATTTT.

The chain joins TRBV27 to TRBJ2-7; 7 bases map to TRBD1. V was clipped by 2 bases and J by 3 bases; unmatched bases: 4. CDR1 and CDR2 (germline): MNHEY, SMNVEV (reference sequence). The CDR3 totals 14 residues. The CDR3 nucleotides read TGTGCCAGCAGTTTACAAGACAGGGTCTACGAGCAGTACTTC. As protein: CASSLQDRVYEQYF.

The rearrangement joins TRBV4-3 to TRBJ2-4; 8 bases fit TRBD1. V lost 4 bases to trimming and J lost 0 bases; unmatched junction nucleotides: 2. The CDR3 sequence is 15 residues long. The germline gives CDR1 LGHNA, CDR2 YSLEER. The CDR3 sequence is CASSPTGVAKNIQYF. The DNA of the CDR3 is TGCGCCAGCAGCCCGACAGGGGTAGCCAAAAACATTCAGTACTTC.

The chain couples TRBV6-6 to TRBJ2-3; D is possibly TRBD2 (6 bases). Germline V gene lookup returns CDR1 MNHNY and CDR2 SVGAGI (reference sequence). Deletions cut 0 bases from V and 0 bases from J, with 10 bases between. The CDR3 extends over 16 amino acids. In DNA form, the CDR3 reads TGTGCCAGCAGTTACTCGACCGGGGGAAGCACAGATACGCAGTATTTT. The encoded protein is CASSYSTGGSTDTQYF.